The clone carrying this T cell receptor beta chain appeared once. The repertoire was sequenced with immunoSEQ multiplex PCR; TCRdb's copy has only in-frame clones and lacks some. The sample carries nearly 500,000 clones, 60% to 85% recorded once. This record belongs to a study of shared clonotypes between healthy human individuals. The sequencing input was PBMCs. This sequence was found in a woman aged 40 to 50 in good health. Some clones in this sample may be carry-over from other donors' samples.

This CDR3 reads CASAGGSSYNEQFF. CDR3 DNA: TGTGCCAGCGCGGGAGGGAGCTCCTACAATGAGCAGTTCTTC. The V call is TRBV7-3, the J call TRBJ2-1; 9 bases are a match to TRBD2. V shed 8 bases and J 0 bases; nucleotides not matched to a gene: 2. The CDR3 is made up of 14 amino acids. The germline V gene has CDR1 SGHTA and CDR2 FQGTGA.